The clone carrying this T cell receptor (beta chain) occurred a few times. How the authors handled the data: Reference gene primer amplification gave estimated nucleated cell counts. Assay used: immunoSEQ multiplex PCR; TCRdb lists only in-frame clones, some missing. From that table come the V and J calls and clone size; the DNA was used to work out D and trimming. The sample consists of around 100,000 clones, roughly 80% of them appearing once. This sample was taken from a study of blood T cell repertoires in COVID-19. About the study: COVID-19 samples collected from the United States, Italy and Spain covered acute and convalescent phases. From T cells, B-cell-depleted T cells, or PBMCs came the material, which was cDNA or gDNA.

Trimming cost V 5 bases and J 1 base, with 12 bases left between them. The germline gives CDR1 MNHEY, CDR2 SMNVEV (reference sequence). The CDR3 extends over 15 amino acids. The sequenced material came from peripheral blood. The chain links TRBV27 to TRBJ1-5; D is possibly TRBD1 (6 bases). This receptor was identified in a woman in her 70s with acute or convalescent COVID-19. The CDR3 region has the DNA TGTGCCAGCAGTCTACAGGGTCAAAGCAATCAGCCCCAGCATTTT. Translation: CASSLQGQSNQPQHF.